This TCR beta chain was recorded in a study of blood T cell repertoires in COVID-19. Profiling relied on immunoSEQ multiplex PCR, and the TCRdb table lists in-frame clones only, not all of them. The profile covers about 250,000 clones, with roughly nine tenths appearing a single time and around 2% taken by the ten largest. Among Cohort 3 donors, those recovered had two negative PCRs, clearance, or symptom resolution. This TCR was sampled from a woman aged 18-29 years who had recovered from COVID-19. The sequencing input was PBMCs or T cells enriched from blood (not recorded which).

In nucleotides, the CDR3 is TGTGCCAGCAGATCATGGAGTACAGGGGGTCCTTCACCCCTCCACTTT. Translated, it gives CASRSWSTGGPSPLHF. This chain links TRBV11-2 with TRBJ1-6; 8 nucleotides line up with TRBD1. Germline V gene data show CDR1 as SGHAT and CDR2 as FQNNGV. Trimming took 6 bases from V and 9 from J; bases not matched to a gene: 13. The CDR3 runs 16 residues.